The 32 T cell receptor beta chains below were found in one sample sequenced in a study of T cell changes during pregnancy in multiple sclerosis. Using immunoSEQ multiplex PCR, the repertoire was profiled, and TCRdb retains in-frame clones only, with some absent. The repertoire includes more than 30,000 clones, approximately 93% of them detected once, and about 8% sits in the top ten. The material was CD8+ T cells from peripheral blood mononuclear cells, obtained in the third trimester of pregnancy. The receptor set was obtained from a female donor with multiple sclerosis, enrolled in a pregnancy study.

J is TRBJ1-5 and V is TRBV9; 10 bases map to TRBD1. Germline V CDR1 and CDR2: SGDLS, YYNGEE. V was clipped by 6 bases and J by 6 bases; unmatched bases: 12. The CDR3 totals 16 residues. The CDR3 bases are TGTGCCAGCACCGGGGGGGACAGGGGTCCCAGTCAGCCCCAGCATTTT. Protein: CASTGGDRGPSQPQHF.

This clone was seen a few times. In DNA form, the CDR3 reads TGTGCCAGCAGTGACTCGACAGATACGAACACTGAAGCTTTCTTT. It is translated as CASSDSTDTNTEAFF. The rearrangement uses TRBV6-4 and TRBJ1-1, with D perhaps TRBD1 (5 bases). The V end lost 0 bases, the J end lost 1 base, and 9 bases lay between the germline ends. This CDR3 contains 15 residues. The germline V gene has CDR1 MRHNA and CDR2 SNTAGT.

This chain uses TRBV6-1 with TRBJ2-7; perhaps TRBD1 as D (6 bases). The CDR3 loop spans 17 amino acids. From germline, CDR1 is MNHNS and CDR2 SASEGT. Trimming stripped 4 bases from V and 2 bases from J, with 21 bases between. CDR3 DNA sequence: TGTGCCAGCAGTGCACAGGGACCGGTGGTGGGGACCTACGAGCAGTACTTC. It codes for CASSAQGPVVGTYEQYF.

The chain links TRBV7-6 to TRBJ2-6, with a possible D match to TRBD1 (5 bases). CDR1 SGHVS and CDR2 FNYEAQ come from the germline V gene. This CDR3 region has 13 residues. Trimming removed 6 bases at V and 5 bases at J, with 8 bases between. CDR3 loop: CASRQDRANVLTF. DNA of the CDR3: TGTGCCAGCAGACAGGACAGGGCCAACGTCCTGACTTTC.

This chain links TRBV7-9 with TRBJ2-7, with TRBD1 as a possible D gene (6 bases). V was cut by 5 bases and J by 3 bases, with 8 bases left in between. Germline CDR1 SEHNR, CDR2 FQNEAQ (reference sequence). The CDR3 length is 12 residues. CDR3 loop: CASSTDSYEQYF. CDR3 bases: TGTGCCAGCAGCACGGACAGCTACGAGCAGTACTTC. The full variable domain, with the rest looked up from reference TRBV7-9 and TRBJ2-7, is DTGVSQNPRHKITKRGQNVTFRCDPISEHNRLYWYRQTLGQGPEFLTYFQNEAQLEKSRLLSDRFSAERPKGSFSTLEIQRTEQGDSAMYLCASSTDSYEQYFGPGTRLTVT.

V is TRBV11-2 and J is TRBJ2-1; 10 positions match TRBD2. CDR3 length: 15 amino acids. Trimming cost V 10 bases and J 0 bases; bases outside gene matches: 6. CDR1 SGHAT and CDR2 FQNNGV come from the germline V gene. This chain's CDR3 is CATSTSGYSYNEQFF. CDR3 DNA: TGTGCCACCTCGACTAGCGGGTACTCCTACAATGAGCAGTTCTTC.

The chain links TRBV11-2 to TRBJ2-1, with D possibly matching TRBD1 (5 bases). Between the trimmed V and J ends, which lost 2 bases and 12 bases, there was a span of 20 bases. Germline CDR1 reads SGHAT; CDR2 reads FQNNGV. This CDR3 spans 15 amino acids. CDR3: CASSLWGRAHSMQFF. The DNA for the CDR3 is TGTGCCAGCAGCTTATGGGGCAGGGCCCATTCGATGCAGTTCTTC. Drawing the rest from reference TRBV11-2 and TRBJ2-1, the complete variable domain is EAGVAQSPRYKIIEKRQSVAFWCNPISGHATLYWYQQILGQGPKLLIQFQNNGVVDDSQLPKDRFSAERLKGVDSTLKIQPAKLEDSAVYLCASSLWGRAHSMQFFGPGTRLTVL.

The rearrangement links TRBV5-1 to TRBJ1-1; D unclear. The CDR3 has 12 residues. V lost 0 bases, J lost 6 bases, and 6 bases lay in between. Germline values: CDR1 SGHRS, CDR2 YFSETQ. The CDR3 reads CASSLDGAEAFF. CDR3 nucleotides: TGCGCCAGCAGCTTGGACGGAGCTGAAGCTTTCTTT.

This clone was observed a single time. The CDR3 is CASSEADGSPYNEQFF. The CDR3 nucleotides read TGTGCCAGCAGTGAAGCCGACGGGAGTCCCTACAATGAGCAGTTCTTC. This chain joins TRBV6-1 and TRBJ2-1; D is possibly TRBD2 (6 bases). Germline V gene data show CDR1 as MNHNS and CDR2 as SASEGT. The CDR3 totals 16 residues. Trimming cost V 0 bases and J 2 bases, with 11 bases left between them.

The chain combines TRBV27 with TRBJ1-4; 7 bases align to TRBD1. The CDR3 is made up of 14 amino acids. V lost 4 bases to trimming and J lost 5 bases; unmatched junction nucleotides: 4. Germline lookup yields CDR1 MNHEY and CDR2 SMNVEV (reference sequence). The CDR3 here is CASSWQGGNEKLFF. The CDR3 DNA sequence: TGTGCCAGCAGTTGGCAGGGGGGCAATGAAAAACTGTTTTTT.

This clone turned up a few times. The chain joins TRBV19 to TRBJ1-1; possible D gene TRBD1, 6 bases. The ends were cut back, 1 base at V and 8 bases at J, with 11 bases in the middle. The CDR3 has 13 residues. Germline CDR1 and CDR2: LNHDA and SQIVND (reference sequence). The chain's CDR3 is CASSIVSGAEAFF. The DNA for the CDR3 is TGTGCCAGTAGTATAGTGTCAGGGGCAGAAGCTTTCTTT.

The V call is TRBV27, the J call TRBJ2-3; 8 positions match TRBD2. Per the germline V gene, CDR1 is MNHEY and CDR2 is SMNVEV (reference sequence). This CDR3 region has 16 residues. The J segment lost 6 bases and the V segment lost 0 bases, leaving 8 bases of the junction unmatched. For the CDR3, the DNA is TGTGCCAGCAGTTTATCGCGGGGGGCCGGAATGGATACGCAGTATTTT. This translates into CASSLSRGAGMDTQYF.

The chain has TRBV27 and TRBJ2-3; 10 bases agree with TRBD2. The V and J ends lost 5 bases and 3 bases, in that order; junction bases with no gene match: 5. In germline, CDR1 is MNHEY, CDR2 SMNVEV (reference sequence). The CDR3 runs 15 residues. The CDR3 region is CASSLGSGGTDTQYF. The CDR3 DNA sequence: TGTGCCAGCAGTCTAGGTAGCGGGGGGACAGATACGCAGTATTTT.

J is TRBJ1-2 and V is TRBV18; possibly TRBD1 for D (5 bases). The V and J ends lost 0 bases and 3 bases respectively, with 14 bases between them. CDR3 size: 16 residues. Germline CDR1 is KGHSH and CDR2 is LQKENI. The CDR3 nucleotides are TGTGCCAGCTCACCACCTAGGGGTTTCAGAGACTATGGCTACACCTTC. Translating gives CASSPPRGFRDYGYTF.

This chain uses TRBV2 with TRBJ2-5; no definite D call. The germline CDR1 and CDR2 sequences are SNHLY and FYNNEI. V was clipped by 7 bases and J by 1 base, with 7 bases between them. The CDR3 runs to 12 residues. CDR3 DNA sequence: TGTGCCAGCATTCGCAGCCAAGAGACCCAGTACTTC. Residues: CASIRSQETQYF.

Concerning this clone: A read error may account for a junction end that differs from germline. This sequence joins TRBV15 and TRBJ2-3, with D possibly matching TRBD2 (5 bases). Germline CDR1 LNHNV, CDR2 YYDKDF (reference sequence). The CDR3 consists of 15 residues. The CDR3 coding sequence is TGTGCCACCAGCACCGGGGTGGCTAGCAGAGATACGCAGTATTTT. Residues: CATSTGVASRDTQYF.

The V call is TRBV15, the J call TRBJ2-7; the D gene is possibly TRBD1 (6 bases). This CDR3 region has 16 residues. Between the trimmed V and J ends, which lost 4 bases and 0 bases, there was a span of 16 bases. The germline V gene has CDR1 LNHNV and CDR2 YYDKDF (reference sequence). The chain's CDR3 is CATSTTPGDSSYEQYF. The CDR3 DNA is TGTGCCACCAGCACAACACCAGGGGATAGCTCCTACGAGCAGTACTTC.

The J gene is TRBJ1-5, the V gene TRBV19; tentative D call: TRBD1 (6 bases). The germline V gene has CDR1 LNHDA and CDR2 SQIVND (reference sequence). V dropped 7 bases and J dropped 4 bases, with 17 bases sitting between them. This CDR3 has 15 amino acids. CDR3 sequence (DNA): TGTGCCAGTACCGTCGTGGGAGGGACAAATCAGCCCCAGCATTTT. Its translation is CASTVVGGTNQPQHF.

The chain links TRBV9 to TRBJ2-3; 8 nucleotides agree with TRBD2. The CDR3 has 16 residues. CDR1 is SGDLS, CDR2 YYNGEE, per germline. Trimming removed 4 bases from V and 0 bases from J; junction bases left unmatched: 7. CDR3 in DNA: TGTGCCAGCAGCAACCTACTAGCGGCTAGCACAGATACGCAGTATTTT. This translates into CASSNLLAASTDTQYF.

In this sample, this clone turned up once. Here the CDR3 reads CASSLPRVGEPSYNEQFF. The CDR3 DNA is TGCGCCAGCAGCTTACCGCGGGTCGGAGAACCCTCCTACAATGAGCAGTTCTTC. This rearrangement joins TRBV5-1 to TRBJ2-1; TRBD2 is a possible D gene (5 bases). V was trimmed by 2 bases and J by 0 bases, leaving 18 bases between them. CDR3 length equals 18 residues. Germline CDR1 and CDR2: SGHRS and YFSETQ.

V usage is TRBV7-8 and J usage is TRBJ1-3; D is ambiguous. CDR3 length: 15 residues. CDR1 SGHVS and CDR2 FQNEAQ come from the germline V gene. Trimming removed 2 bases at V and 0 bases at J, with 8 bases between. CDR3 loop: CASSLNGVSGNTIYF. CDR3 in DNA: TGTGCCAGCAGCTTAAACGGAGTCTCTGGAAACACCATATATTTT.

The chain has TRBV4-1 and TRBJ2-3; D possibly corresponds to TRBD2 (6 bases). The CDR3 loop spans 16 amino acids. Germline-derived CDR1 and CDR2 are MGHRA and YSYEKL. The germline V and J ends were trimmed by 0 bases and 2 bases, with 12 bases remaining between them. This CDR3 reads CASSQDASGFTDTQYF. The CDR3 coding sequence is TGCGCCAGCAGCCAAGATGCCAGCGGGTTCACAGATACGCAGTATTTT.

The chain recombines TRBV19 with TRBJ1-6, with 8 bases fitting TRBD1. CDR3 length equals 15 residues. V was clipped by 5 bases and J by 6 bases; unmatched bases: 6. Germline CDR1 reads LNHDA; CDR2 reads SQIVND (reference sequence). The CDR3, as DNA: TGTGCCAGTAGTTACTCGACAGGGGCTAATTCACCCCTCCACTTT. Translation gives CASSYSTGANSPLHF. The variable domain in full, with the rest retrieved from reference TRBV19 and TRBJ1-6, is DGGITQSPKYLFRKEGQNVTLSCEQNLNHDAMYWYRQDPGQGLRLIYYSQIVNDFQKGDIAEGYSVSREKKESFPLTVTSAQKNPTAFYLCASSYSTGANSPLHFGNGTRLTVT.

The V and J genes are TRBV7-2 and TRBJ1-1; D ambiguous. CDR1 is SGHTA and CDR2 is FQGNSA in the germline V gene. This CDR3 region has 12 residues. Trimming removed 5 bases at V and 6 bases at J, with 10 bases between. The CDR3 loop reads CASSTPGAEAFF. CDR3 nucleotide sequence: TGTGCCAGCAGCACCCCGGGAGCTGAAGCTTTCTTT.

This clone has a single count. The chain recombines TRBV11-2 with TRBJ2-3; D unresolved. Germline V gene sequence: CDR1 SGHAT, CDR2 FQNNGV. The CDR3 is 14 residues long. Trimming took off 1 base at V and 0 bases at J, with 5 bases between the two ends. The CDR3 DNA reads as TGTGCCAGCAGCTTAGTCACTAGCACAGATACGCAGTATTTT. Protein product: CASSLVTSTDTQYF.

The V call is TRBV6-1, the J call TRBJ1-2; D gene unclear. The ends were cut back, 1 base at V and 0 bases at J, with 9 bases in the middle. This CDR3 is 15 amino acids long. The germline V gene has CDR1 MNHNS and CDR2 SASEGT. CDR3 loop: CASSEEAGTNYGYTF. The CDR3 coding sequence is TGTGCCAGCAGTGAAGAGGCCGGGACTAACTATGGCTACACCTTC.

CDR3: CASSQPGQGNEKLFF. The CDR3 DNA is TGTGCCAGTAGTCAGCCGGGACAGGGAAATGAAAAACTGTTTTTT. The chain has TRBV19 and TRBJ1-4; 9 nucleotides match TRBD1. Unmatched junction bases numbered 6, after V lost 5 bases and J lost 5 bases. The germline gives CDR1 LNHDA, CDR2 SQIVND (reference sequence). There are 15 residues in the CDR3.

This rearrangement joins TRBV2 to TRBJ2-3, with TRBD1 matching over 10 bases. V trimming: 1 base; J trimming: 4 bases; junction bases outside the gene matches: 8. CDR3 size: 17 residues. The germline V gene encodes CDR1 SNHLY and CDR2 FYNNEI. The CDR3 nucleotides read TGTGCCAGCAGTGAAGGGGGGGACAGGGGAAAATCAGATACGCAGTATTTT. It encodes CASSEGGDRGKSDTQYF.

The chain joins TRBV29-1 to TRBJ2-7, with D maybe TRBD2 (6 bases). Germline CDR1 SQVTM, CDR2 ANQGSEA. The CDR3 extends over 19 amino acids. Trimming removed 0 bases at V and 3 bases at J, with 27 bases between. For the CDR3, the DNA is TGCAGCGTTGAAGATACCATCGGGGAGGACGGAGGGGTTCTCTACGAGCAGTACTTC. This gives the protein CSVEDTIGEDGGVLYEQYF.

The rearrangement uses TRBV6-4 and TRBJ2-7; 10 positions agree with TRBD1. The V segment lost 2 bases and the J segment 2 bases; nucleotides outside the gene matches: 3. The CDR3 has 15 residues. CDR1 is MRHNA and CDR2 is SNTAGT in the germline V gene. This chain's CDR3 is CASSDPGQGTYEQYF. DNA for the CDR3: TGTGCCAGCAGTGACCCGGGACAGGGGACCTACGAGCAGTACTTC.

The J gene is TRBJ1-6, the V gene TRBV6-4; D is ambiguous. The CDR3 runs 13 residues. From germline, CDR1 is MRHNA and CDR2 SNTAGT. The ends were cut back, 2 bases at V and 5 bases at J, with 4 bases in the middle. The CDR3 bases are TGTGCCAGCAGTGACAACAATAATTCACCCCTCCACTTT. Amino acid sequence: CASSDNNNSPLHF.

This clone appeared once. This chain uses TRBV6-1 with TRBJ2-2; D possibly corresponds to TRBD2 (7 bases). Between the trimmed V and J ends, which lost 2 bases and 7 bases, there was a span of 17 bases. Germline CDR1 is MNHNS and CDR2 is SASEGT. The CDR3 totals 16 residues. CDR3 sequence: CASSEIVGGGDGELFF. CDR3 in DNA: TGTGCCAGCAGTGAAATCGTAGGGGGGGGCGACGGGGAGCTGTTTTTT.